The present TCR beta chain was sequenced within a study of shared clonotypes between healthy human individuals. Study overall: There were three CD4 naive, three CD4 memory, two CD8 naive and one CD8 memory plates per donor.

Clones were read by immunoSEQ multiplex PCR, and TCRdb kept only the in-frame ones, dropping some. The repertoire has roughly 720,000 clones, around 90% of them found once; the top ten carry 30% to 40%. Study-wide findings and caveats: Among a handful of donors, approximately 5% of naive CD4 clonotypes were found in common. Unshared clonotypes carried lower generation probabilities than those common to all four donors.

V dropped 3 bases and J dropped 4 bases, with 10 bases sitting between them. This CDR3 has 14 amino acids. The germline gives CDR1 MDHEN, CDR2 SYDVKM. On this clone itself: The antigen is not known. The same CDR3 also results from other DNA sequences found in this sample.

Sample: memory CD8+ T cells from PBMCs. Indicated subset: CD45RO+ cells pooled with CCR7-negative TemRA cells. The TCR originated in a man aged 18 to 29 in good health. Some clones in this sample may be carry-over from other donors' samples. The V call is TRBV28, the J call TRBJ2-1, with D hard to call. CDR3 protein: CASSFSSLYNEQFF. CDR3 DNA: TGTGCCAGCAGTTTTAGCTCCCTTTACAATGAGCAGTTCTTC.